A selection of T cell receptor beta chains follows, all from one sample in a study of early T cells in non-severe SARS-CoV-2 infection. From the 5' RACE reads, TCRdb called clonotypes with MiXCR, one entry per CDR3 protein. The sample shows around 62,000 distinct CDR3 sequences, roughly an eighth of them seen only once. The specimen sequenced was whole blood. The origin of the receptors is an adult who was a healthcare worker with PCR-confirmed SARS-CoV-2 infection or an uninfected control (not recorded which). The CDR3 runs from the conserved cysteine through the conserved F or W. A D gene is named only where the DNA matches it firmly. Not every row has a clone size; where given, it reads once, few, many or a size class.

TRBJ2-4 | NA | TRBV28 | NA | CASSDGLHLAKNIQYF | TGTGCCAGCAGTGACGGACTGCACCTAGCCAAAAACATTCAGTACTTC
TRBJ1-1 | NA | TRBV5-1 | many | CASSAITQGGTEAFF | TGCGCCAGCAGCGCCATAACACAGGGAGGCACTGAAGCTTTCTTT
TRBJ2-1 | TRBD2 | TRBV2 | many | CAAAGGLAGESSDNEQFF | TGTGCCGCAGCAGGAGGGCTAGCGGGAGAGTCGTCAGACAATGAGCAGTTCTTC
TRBJ2-2 | NA | TRBV2 | few | CASNTNGELFF | TGTGCCAGCAACACCAACGGGGAGCTGTTTTTT
TRBJ2-5 | TRBD2 | TRBV6-2/TRBV6-3 | NA | CASSRGGETQYF | TGTGCCAGCAGTCGGGGGGGAGAGACCCAGTACTTC
TRBJ2-3 | TRBD2 | TRBV10-3 | NA | CAISESIRIDGRATTDTQYF | TGTGCCATCAGTGAGTCGATTCGAATAGACGGGAGGGCCACGACAGATACGCAGTATTTT
TRBJ2-3 | TRBD2 | TRBV7-3 | few | CASSLSSGRVDTQYF | TGTGCCAGCAGCTTAAGCAGCGGGAGGGTAGATACGCAGTATTTT
TRBJ1-4 | NA | TRBV10-3 | NA | CAISDGRVNEKLFF | TGTGCCATCAGTGACGGCAGGGTTAATGAAAAACTGTTTTTT
TRBJ2-4 | NA | TRBV28 | many | CASNSGAGNIQYF | TGTGCCAGCAACTCAGGGGCAGGTAACATTCAGTACTTC
TRBJ1-2 | TRBD1 | TRBV5-1 | few | CASSTRTGNYGYTF | TGCGCCAGCTCGACTAGGACAGGGAACTATGGCTACACCTTC
TRBJ2-7 | NA | TRBV28 | many | CASSPSWQNSYEQYF | TGTGCCAGCAGTCCGTCGTGGCAGAACTCCTACGAGCAGTACTTC
TRBJ2-7 | NA | TRBV7-2 | NA | CASSLMGAGHYEQYF | TGTGCCAGCAGCTTAATGGGGGCGGGCCACTACGAGCAGTACTTC
TRBJ1-4 | NA | TRBV11-2 | NA | CASGGNEKLFF | TGTGCCAGCGGGGGAAACGAAAAACTGTTTTTT
TRBJ2-1 | NA | TRBV6-2/TRBV6-3 | NA | CASSYPFGVPGEQFF | TGTGCCAGCAGTTACCCTTTCGGTGTTCCGGGTGAGCAGTTCTTC
TRBJ1-3 | NA | TRBV27 | many | CASRTGDSGNTIYF | TGTGCCAGCAGAACAGGTGACTCTGGAAACACCATATATTTT
TRBJ2-1 | NA | TRBV18 | few | CASSPPTRGMGHNEQFF | TGTGCCAGCTCACCTCCCACCAGGGGAATGGGACACAATGAGCAGTTCTTC
TRBJ2-7 | NA | TRBV5-4 | NA | CASSLRSGPSHEQYF | TGTGCCAGCAGCTTGAGGAGCGGGCCCTCCCACGAGCAGTACTTC
TRBJ2-1 | TRBD2 | TRBV29-1 | many | CSVDLAGGGEQFF | TGCAGCGTTGACCTAGCGGGAGGTGGAGAGCAGTTCTTC
TRBJ2-1 | NA | TRBV28 | NA | CASSLSGPLNGEQFF | TGTGCCAGCAGTTTATCCGGGCCTCTCAACGGAGAGCAGTTCTTC
TRBJ1-1 | NA | TRBV18 | many | CASSDSVNTEAFF | TGTGCCAGCTCCGATTCGGTTAACACTGAAGCTTTCTTT
TRBJ2-5 | NA | TRBV18 | few | CASSHGWDRETQYF | TGTGCCAGCTCACACGGATGGGATCGGGAGACCCAGTACTTC
TRBJ1-1 | NA | TRBV28 | many | CASSLRGTEAFF | TGTGCCAGCAGCTTACGAGGAACTGAAGCTTTCTTT
TRBJ2-2 | NA | TRBV2 | NA | CASSWGGAGELFF | TGTGCCAGCAGTTGGGGTGGGGCCGGGGAGCTGTTTTTT
TRBJ2-1 | TRBD2 | TRBV5-5 | NA | CASSIGLAAYNEQFF | TGTGCCAGCAGCATTGGACTAGCGGCCTACAATGAGCAGTTCTTC
TRBJ2-1 | NA | TRBV12-3/TRBV12-4 | many | CASSYLDRHRNEQFF | TGTGCCAGCAGTTACCTCGACAGGCATCGCAATGAGCAGTTCTTC
TRBJ2-2 | NA | TRBV19 | few | CASSFRTGPPENTGELFF | TGTGCCAGTAGCTTCCGAACCGGGCCCCCGGAGAACACCGGGGAGCTGTTTTTT
TRBJ1-6 | NA | TRBV2 | NA | CASSDPGPPLHF | TGTGCCAGCAGTGATCCGGGGCCACCCCTCCACTTT
TRBJ1-1 | NA | TRBV15 | few | CATSRDERIEAFF | TGTGCCACCAGCAGAGATGAAAGGATTGAAGCTTTCTTT
TRBJ1-5 | NA | TRBV27 | NA | CASSRGDSNQPQHF | TGTGCCAGCAGCCGAGGGGATAGCAATCAGCCCCAGCATTTT
TRBJ2-2 | NA | TRBV11-2 | many | CAGRAGYDTGELFF | TGTGCCGGCCGGGCCGGTTACGACACCGGGGAGCTGTTTTTT
TRBJ2-2 | NA | TRBV3-1 | few | CASSPPEQVYTGELFF | TGTGCCAGCAGCCCCCCCGAGCAGGTTTACACCGGGGAGCTGTTTTTT
TRBJ1-1 | TRBD1 | TRBV9 | many | CASSVAGTENTEAFF | TGTGCCAGCAGCGTGGCCGGGACAGAGAACACTGAAGCTTTCTTT
TRBJ2-7 | TRBD1 | TRBV20-1 | NA | CGFLTGQGSFGQHF | TGCGGATTCCTTACTGGACAGGGATCTTTTGGGCAGCACTTC
TRBJ2-2 | NA | TRBV9 | few | CASSVGVPGELFF | TGTGCCAGCAGCGTTGGGGTTCCCGGGGAGCTGTTTTTT
TRBJ2-3 | NA | TRBV5-4 | many | CASSTRTGADTQYF | TGTGCCAGCAGCACACGGACGGGAGCAGATACGCAGTATTTT
TRBJ2-7 | NA | TRBV28 | few | CASSFPSDLEQYF | TGTGCCAGCAGTTTCCCCTCTGACTTGGAGCAGTACTTC
TRBJ2-1 | TRBD2 | TRBV5-4 | many | CASSPRLAGNSYNEQFF | TGTGCCAGCAGCCCCAGACTAGCGGGAAATTCCTACAATGAGCAGTTCTTC
TRBJ2-5 | NA | TRBV5-1 | many | CASSLDPGKETQYF | TGCGCCAGCAGCTTGGATCCAGGGAAAGAGACCCAGTACTTC
TRBJ2-1 | NA | TRBV11-2 | NA | CASNPLSSYNEQFF | TGTGCCAGCAACCCCTTGAGCTCCTACAATGAGCAGTTCTTC
TRBJ2-3 | TRBD2 | TRBV29-1 | many | CSVEGGSGSWTDTQYF | TGCAGCGTTGAAGGAGGCAGCGGGAGTTGGACAGATACGCAGTATTTT